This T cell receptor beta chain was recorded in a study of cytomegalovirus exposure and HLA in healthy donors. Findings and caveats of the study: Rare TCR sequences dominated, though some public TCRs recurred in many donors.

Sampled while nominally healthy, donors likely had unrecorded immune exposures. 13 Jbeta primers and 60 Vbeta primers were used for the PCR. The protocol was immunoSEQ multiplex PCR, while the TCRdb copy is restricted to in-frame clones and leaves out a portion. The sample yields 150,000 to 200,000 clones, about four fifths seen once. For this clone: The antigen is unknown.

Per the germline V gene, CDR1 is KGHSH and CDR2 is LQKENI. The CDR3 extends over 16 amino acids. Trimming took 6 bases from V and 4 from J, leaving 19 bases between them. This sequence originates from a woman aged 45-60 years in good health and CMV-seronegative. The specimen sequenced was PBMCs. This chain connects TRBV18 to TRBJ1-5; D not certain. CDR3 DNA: TGTGCCAGCTCCCCCAAGGAGGCCCGGCAAAATCAGCCCCAGCATTTT. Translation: CASSPKEARQNQPQHF.